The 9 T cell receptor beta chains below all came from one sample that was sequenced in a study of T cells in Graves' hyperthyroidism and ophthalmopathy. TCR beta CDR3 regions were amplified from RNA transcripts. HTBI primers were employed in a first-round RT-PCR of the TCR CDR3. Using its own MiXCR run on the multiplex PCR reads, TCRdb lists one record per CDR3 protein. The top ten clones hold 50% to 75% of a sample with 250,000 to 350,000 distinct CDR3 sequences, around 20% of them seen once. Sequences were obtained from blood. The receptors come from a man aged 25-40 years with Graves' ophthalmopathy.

Here the CDR3 reads CASSQAARSDSGANVLTF. CDR3 nucleotide sequence: TGCGCCAGCAGCCAAGCTGCGAGGTCGGACTCTGGGGCCAACGTCCTGACTTTC. This chain links TRBV4-1 with TRBJ2-6; no reliable D call. The CDR3 is 18 amino acids. Germline V lookup: CDR1 MGHRA, CDR2 YSYEKL. V was pared by 1 base and J by 0 bases, with 13 bases between.

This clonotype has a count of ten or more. The CDR3 is CASSLSQGLYEQYF. CDR3 sequence (DNA): TGTGCCAGCAGTTTATCGCAGGGGCTTTACGAGCAGTACTTC. This chain uses TRBV28 with TRBJ2-7; TRBD1 might be the D (6 bases). CDR1 MDHEN and CDR2 SYDVKM come from the germline V gene. Trimming cost V 1 base and J 4 bases, with 11 bases left between them. CDR3 length: 14 amino acids.

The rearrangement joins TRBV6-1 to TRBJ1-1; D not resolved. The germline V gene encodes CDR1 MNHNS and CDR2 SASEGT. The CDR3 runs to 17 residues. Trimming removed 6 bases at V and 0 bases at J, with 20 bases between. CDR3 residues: CASSPRLEGSMNTEAFF. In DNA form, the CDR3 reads TGTGCCAGCAGCCCAAGGCTTGAGGGTTCCATGAACACTGAAGCTTTCTTT.

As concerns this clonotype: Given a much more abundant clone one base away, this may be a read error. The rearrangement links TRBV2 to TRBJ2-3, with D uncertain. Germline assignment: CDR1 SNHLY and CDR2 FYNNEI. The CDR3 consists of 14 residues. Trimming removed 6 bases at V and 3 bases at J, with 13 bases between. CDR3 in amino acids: CASSRWYPTDTQYF. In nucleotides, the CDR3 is TGTGCCAGCAGCCGGTGGTACCCGACAGATACGCAGTATTTT.

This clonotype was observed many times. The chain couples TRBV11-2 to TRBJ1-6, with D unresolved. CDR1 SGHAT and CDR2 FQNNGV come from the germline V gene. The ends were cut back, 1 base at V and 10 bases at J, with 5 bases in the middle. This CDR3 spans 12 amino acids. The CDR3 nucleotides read TGTGCCAGCAGCTTAGGTGTCTCACCCCTCCACTTT. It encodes CASSLGVSPLHF.

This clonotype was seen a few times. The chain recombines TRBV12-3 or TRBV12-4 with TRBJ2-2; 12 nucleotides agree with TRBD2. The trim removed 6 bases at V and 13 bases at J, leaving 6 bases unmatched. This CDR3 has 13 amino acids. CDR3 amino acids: CASRGTSGSWLFF. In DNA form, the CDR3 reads TGTGCCAGCAGAGGGACTAGCGGGTCTTGGCTGTTTTTT.

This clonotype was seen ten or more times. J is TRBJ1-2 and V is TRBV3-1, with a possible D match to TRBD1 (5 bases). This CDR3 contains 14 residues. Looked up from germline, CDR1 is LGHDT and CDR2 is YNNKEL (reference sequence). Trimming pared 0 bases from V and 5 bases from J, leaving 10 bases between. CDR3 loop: CASSQDRDGYGYTF. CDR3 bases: TGTGCCAGCAGCCAAGACAGGGATGGGTATGGCTACACCTTC.

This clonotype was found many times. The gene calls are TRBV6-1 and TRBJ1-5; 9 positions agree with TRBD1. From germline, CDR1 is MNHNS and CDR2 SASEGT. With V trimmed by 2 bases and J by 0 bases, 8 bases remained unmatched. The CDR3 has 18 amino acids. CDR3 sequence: CASSEPGQGIYSNQPQHF. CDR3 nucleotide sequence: TGTGCCAGCAGTGAACCGGGACAGGGAATTTATAGCAATCAGCCCCAGCATTTT.

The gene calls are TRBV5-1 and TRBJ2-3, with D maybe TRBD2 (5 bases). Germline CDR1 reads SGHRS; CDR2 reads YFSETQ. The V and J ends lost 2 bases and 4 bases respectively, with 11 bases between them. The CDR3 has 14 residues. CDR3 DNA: TGCGCCAGCAGCTTCTCTCTAGCCGCAGATACGCAGTATTTT. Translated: CASSFSLAADTQYF. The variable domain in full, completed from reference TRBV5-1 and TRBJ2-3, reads KAGVTQTPRYLIKTRGQQVTLSCSPISGHRSVSWYQQTPGQGLQFLFEYFSETQRNKGNFPGRFSGRQFSNSRSEMNVSTLELGDSALYLCASSFSLAADTQYFGPGTRLTVL.